These 10 T cell receptor beta chains were sequenced from one sample in a study of blood T cell repertoires in COVID-19. TCRdb's copy holds only in-frame clones and misses some; the assay was immunoSEQ multiplex PCR. The sample holds over 150,000 clones, 65% to 90% seen once. The specimen sequenced was peripheral blood. The source of these receptors is a human donor in a cohort sampled during active COVID-19.

The chain uses TRBV7-8 and TRBJ2-1; TRBD1 aligns across 9 bases. The CDR3 loop spans 16 amino acids. Germline assignment: CDR1 SGHVS and CDR2 FQNEAQ. With V trimmed by 2 bases and J by 7 bases, 9 bases remained unmatched. This chain's CDR3 is CASSLPPGQGQNEQFF. CDR3 nucleotide sequence: TGTGCCAGCAGCTTACCCCCGGGACAGGGTCAGAATGAGCAGTTCTTC.

The CDR3 DNA reads as TGTGCCACCAAGACTACAGGGTCCAATCAGCCCCAGCATTTT. Its translation is CATKTTGSNQPQHF. The rearrangement links TRBV19 to TRBJ1-5; D is perhaps TRBD1 (6 bases). V dropped 10 bases and J dropped 3 bases, with 16 bases sitting between them. CDR3 length: 14 residues. Germline CDR1 reads LNHDA; CDR2 reads SQIVND (reference sequence).

V gene TRBV25-1 combines with J gene TRBJ2-2, with D perhaps matching TRBD2 (6 bases). V was cut by 1 base and J by 0 bases, with 15 bases left in between. This CDR3 spans 18 amino acids. Germline V CDR1 and CDR2: MGHDK, SYGVNS. CDR3 region: CASSELSSGHSNTGELFF. CDR3 nucleotides: TGTGCCAGCAGTGAATTGAGTAGCGGACACTCGAACACCGGGGAGCTGTTTTTT. The full variable domain, rest sourced from reference TRBV25-1 and TRBJ2-2, is EADIYQTPRYLVIGTGKKITLECSQTMGHDKMYWYQQDPGMELHLIHYSYGVNSTEKGDLSSESTVSRIRTEHFPLTLESARPSHTSQYLCASSELSSGHSNTGELFFGEGSRLTVL.

The chain employs TRBV2 and TRBJ2-7, with D perhaps TRBD1 (6 bases). V lost 6 bases, J lost 2 bases, and 14 bases lay in between. The germline CDR1 and CDR2 sequences are SNHLY and FYNNEI. CDR3 length equals 14 residues. CDR3 nucleotides: TGTGCCAGCAGGGACAGCACCGGACCCTACGAGCAGTACTTC. It encodes CASRDSTGPYEQYF.

The J gene is TRBJ2-1, the V gene TRBV7-2; TRBD1 is a possible D gene (5 bases). Germline CDR1 and CDR2: SGHTA and FQGNSA. Between the trimmed V and J ends, which lost 2 bases and 6 bases, there was a span of 20 bases. The CDR3 covers 17 residues. CDR3 bases: TGTGCCAGCAGCTTACAGGGTCCGACAGTATTTCCCAATGAGCAGTTCTTC. Protein product: CASSLQGPTVFPNEQFF. The whole variable domain, remainder taken from reference TRBV7-2 and TRBJ2-1, is GAGVSQSPSNKVTEKGKDVELRCDPISGHTALYWYRQSLGQGLEFLIYFQGNSAPDKSGLPSDRFSAERTGGSVSTLTIQRTQQEDSAVYLCASSLQGPTVFPNEQFFGPGTRLTVL.

Regarding this clone: This specimen includes other DNA sequences encoding the same CDR3. The chain has TRBV2 and TRBJ2-3; D ambiguous. Trimming left V 4 bases short and J 2 bases short, with 10 bases between. CDR3 length equals 14 residues. The germline V gene has CDR1 SNHLY and CDR2 FYNNEI. The CDR3 region has the DNA TGTGCCAGCAGTGTCGGCGGATCCACAGATACGCAGTATTTT. Translation: CASSVGGSTDTQYF.

The chain has TRBV2 and TRBJ1-4, with TRBD1 matching over 7 bases. CDR3 length: 14 residues. From germline, CDR1 is SNHLY and CDR2 FYNNEI. The junction had 10 bases not matched to a gene; V was cut back by 7 bases and J by 8 bases. In nucleotides, the CDR3 is TGTGCCAGCAATATACAGGGGTTGGGGGAAAAACTGTTTTTT. Its protein is CASNIQGLGEKLFF.

This clone was recorded once. J is TRBJ2-1 and V is TRBV5-5; D might be TRBD1 (6 bases). CDR3 length: 18 amino acids. CDR1 is SGHKS, CDR2 YYEKEE, per germline (reference sequence). Trimming removed 0 bases at V and 0 bases at J, with 16 bases between. The CDR3 nucleotides are TGTGCCAGCAGCTTGGACACCCATAAAGGGGGCTCCTACAATGAGCAGTTCTTC. It is translated as CASSLDTHKGGSYNEQFF.

This chain joins TRBV28 and TRBJ1-2, with TRBD1 as a possible D gene (5 bases). The CDR3 runs to 14 residues. Germline-derived CDR1 and CDR2 are MDHEN and SYDVKM. V lost 7 bases and J 5 bases, leaving 17 bases between the germline ends. CDR3: CASTGGRPIYGYTF. DNA of the CDR3: TGTGCCAGCACGGGGGGACGGCCGATATATGGCTACACCTTC.

The gene calls are TRBV11-1 and TRBJ1-1; D is possibly TRBD1 (5 bases). The V end lost 5 bases, the J end lost 2 bases, and 12 bases lay between the germline ends. From germline, CDR1 is SGHAT and CDR2 FQDESV (reference sequence). The CDR3 is 14 amino acids. DNA for the CDR3: TGTGCCAGCAGCCCCCGACAGATAAACACTGAAGCTTTCTTT. Translation: CASSPRQINTEAFF.